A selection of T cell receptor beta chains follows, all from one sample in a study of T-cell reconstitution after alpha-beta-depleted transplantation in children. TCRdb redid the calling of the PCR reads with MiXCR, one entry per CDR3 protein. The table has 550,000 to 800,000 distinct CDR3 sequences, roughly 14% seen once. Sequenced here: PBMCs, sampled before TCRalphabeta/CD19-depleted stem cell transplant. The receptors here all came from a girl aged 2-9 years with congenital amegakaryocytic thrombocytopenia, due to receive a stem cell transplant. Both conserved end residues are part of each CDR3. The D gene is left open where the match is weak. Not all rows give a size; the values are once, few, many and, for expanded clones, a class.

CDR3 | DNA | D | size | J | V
CSVEGEEGFVSYEQYF | TGCAGCGTTGAAGGGGAGGAGGGCTTTGTCTCTTACGAGCAGTACTTC | . | many | TRBJ2-7 | TRBV29-1
CASSFPGNTEAFF | TGTGCCAGCAGTTTCCCGGGGAACACTGAAGCTTTCTTT | . | many | TRBJ1-1 | TRBV28
CASSFQGSNQPQHF | TGTGCCAGCAGTTTCCAGGGGAGCAATCAGCCCCAGCATTTT | . | many | TRBJ1-5 | TRBV12-3/TRBV12-4
CASSWLSGNTEAFF | TGCGCCAGCAGCTGGTTATCAGGTAACACTGAAGCTTTCTTT | . | many | TRBJ1-1 | TRBV5-1
CASSYSVSSFNEQFF | TGTGCCAGCAGTTACTCGGTCAGCAGTTTCAATGAGCAGTTCTTC | . | many | TRBJ2-1 | TRBV6-5
CASSLALVGPSSEQYF | TGTGCCAGCAGCTTAGCGCTGGTTGGGCCTAGTAGCGAGCAGTACTTC | . | few | TRBJ2-7 | TRBV7-9
CASSLTRNTEAFF | TGCGCCAGCAGCTTGACCCGGAACACTGAAGCTTTCTTT | . | many | TRBJ1-1 | TRBV5-1
CASSYPRESSYNEQFF | TGTGCCAGCAGTTACCCAAGGGAGAGCTCCTACAATGAGCAGTTCTTC | . | . | TRBJ2-1 | TRBV6-2/TRBV6-3
CASSRSGRSYNEQFF | TGCGCCAGCAGCCGCAGCGGGAGGTCCTACAATGAGCAGTTCTTC | TRBD2 | . | TRBJ2-1 | TRBV5-1
CSVGGTGVVTGELFF | TGCAGCGTTGGCGGGACAGGGGTGGTAACCGGGGAGCTGTTTTTT | TRBD1 | many | TRBJ2-2 | TRBV29-1
CASSRDRGIYQPQHF | TGTGCCAGCAGCCGGGACAGGGGAATTTATCAGCCCCAGCATTTT | TRBD1 | . | TRBJ1-5 | TRBV28
CATSRYRVYNEQFF | TGTGCCACCAGCAGGTACCGGGTCTACAATGAGCAGTTCTTC | . | . | TRBJ2-1 | TRBV15
CASSQPPGKPGELFF | TGCGCCAGCAGCCAGCCCCCCGGGAAGCCCGGGGAGCTGTTTTTT | . | few | TRBJ2-2 | TRBV4-1
CASRTNGLYYNEQFF | TGTGCCAGCAGGACTAACGGACTATACTACAATGAGCAGTTCTTC | . | few | TRBJ2-1 | TRBV27
CSVGRLGATDTQYF | TGCAGCGTTGGTAGACTCGGGGCCACAGATACGCAGTATTTT | . | . | TRBJ2-3 | TRBV29-1
CSVEALMDEQFF | TGCAGCGTTGAGGCCCTGATGGATGAGCAGTTCTTC | . | many | TRBJ2-1 | TRBV29-1
CASSGRDDWDYEQYF | TGTGCCAGCAGCGGAAGGGACGACTGGGACTACGAGCAGTACTTC | . | . | TRBJ2-7 | TRBV7-9
CASSRGDQPQHF | TGTGCCAGCAGCCGTGGGGATCAGCCCCAGCATTTT | . | few | TRBJ1-5 | TRBV5-6
CSARDRLGAPEAFF | TGCAGTGCTAGGGACCGACTGGGGGCCCCTGAAGCTTTCTTT | . | many | TRBJ1-1 | TRBV20-1
CSARDPRTGAGNTIYF | TGCAGTGCTAGAGATCCGCGGACAGGGGCCGGAAACACCATATATTTT | TRBD1 | many | TRBJ1-3 | TRBV20-1
CASSALAGVGTGELFF | TGTGCCAGCAGCGCCCTAGCGGGAGTAGGCACCGGGGAGCTGTTTTTT | TRBD2 | few | TRBJ2-2 | TRBV7-8
CASSLEVVEQFF | TGTGCCAGCAGCTTAGAGGTAGTTGAGCAGTTCTTC | . | . | TRBJ2-1 | TRBV7-9
CSARTSGRNLDEQYF | TGCAGCGCTCGGACTAGCGGGAGGAACCTTGACGAGCAGTACTTC | TRBD2 | . | TRBJ2-7 | TRBV29-1
CASSASSGSWHYDEQFF | TGTGCCAGCAGCGCCTCCAGCGGGAGTTGGCACTACGATGAGCAGTTCTTC | TRBD2 | . | TRBJ2-1 | TRBV7-8
CASGEGAGYNEQFF | TGCGCCAGCGGAGAGGGTGCAGGGTACAATGAGCAGTTCTTC | . | many | TRBJ2-1 | TRBV5-1
CSARTGGASYTF | TGCAGTGCTCGCACAGGAGGGGCAAGCTACACCTTC | . | many | TRBJ1-2 | TRBV20-1
CASSPAGTEGRIEKLFF | TGCGCCAGCAGCCCTGCCGGGACAGAGGGTCGTATTGAGAAACTGTTTTTT | TRBD1 | many | TRBJ1-4 | TRBV5-1
CASSYGAGTGNTIYF | TGTGCCAGCAGTTACGGGGCAGGGACTGGAAACACCATATATTTT | . | few | TRBJ1-3 | TRBV6-5
CASTLLLPDPYNEQFF | TGTGCCAGCACCCTCCTCCTACCTGACCCTTACAATGAGCAGTTCTTC | . | few | TRBJ2-1 | TRBV7-9
CSAPSGTIQETQYF | TGCAGTGCTCCTTCGGGGACGATCCAAGAGACCCAGTACTTC | . | . | TRBJ2-5 | TRBV20-1
CASSSGPDNEQFF | TGCGCCAGCAGTTCCGGGCCCGACAATGAGCAGTTCTTC | . | many | TRBJ2-1 | TRBV5-1
CASSLAGEREWYEQYF | TGTGCCAGCAGCTTAGCGGGCGAGCGGGAGTGGTACGAGCAGTACTTC | TRBD2 | . | TRBJ2-7 | TRBV7-2